The 7 T cell receptor beta chains reported below all come from one sample, sequenced in a study of blood T cells in healthy people across ages (dated by TCRdb to 2013 to 2016). The library relied on 5' RACE. Reads for this sample came from an Illumina HiSeq 2500. A second about 7 to 12 cycle PCR used a sample-barcoded 5' primer and a J-beta primer mix. TCRdb handled the public reads itself, with Q25 trimming in fastp and clone calling in MiXCR, and kept productive beta chains. Every distinct CDR3 protein forms one entry, paired with its most common genes and DNA. Within this sample are 590,000 or so distinct CDR3 sequences, with roughly 30% of them counted one time only. Approximately 15% of the sample belongs to the ten largest clones. Sequencing was done on a sample of blood. Receptors originate from a woman older than 75 in good health.

The sample holds many counts of this clonotype. The V and J genes are TRBV20-1 and TRBJ2-7; 7 bases align to TRBD2. The junction had 15 bases not matched to a gene; V was cut back by 0 bases and J by 10 bases. This CDR3 is built from 15 residues. CDR1 is DFQATT and CDR2 is SNEGSKA in the germline V gene (reference sequence). In nucleotides, the CDR3 is TGCAGTGCTAGAGAGTCCCGGACTAGAGCACCGACACAGTACTTC. This translates into CSARESRTRAPTQYF.

The chain uses TRBV20-1 and TRBJ1-2; TRBD1 aligns across 12 bases. This CDR3 has 16 amino acids. V was clipped by 0 bases and J by 2 bases; unmatched bases: 4. CDR1 and CDR2 (germline): DFQATT, SNEGSKA (reference sequence). CDR3 DNA sequence: TGCAGTGCTAGAGATTGGGACAGGGGGCAAAACTATGGCTACACCTTC. It translates to CSARDWDRGQNYGYTF.

This clonotype was found many times. The chain joins TRBV20-1 to TRBJ1-2; D is undetermined. The CDR3 loop spans 12 amino acids. The V end lost 6 bases, the J end lost 5 bases, and 13 bases lay between the germline ends. Germline CDR1 is DFQATT and CDR2 is SNEGSKA (reference sequence). In DNA form, the CDR3 reads TGCAGTGCAAGACACCTGGGGTATGGCTACACCTTC. Protein: CSARHLGYGYTF.

V and J are TRBV6-1 and TRBJ2-7, with 9 nucleotides matching TRBD1. The DNA matches TRBJ2-5 better at its end, which makes the J call doubtful. Germline lookup yields CDR1 MNHNS and CDR2 SASEGT. CDR3 length equals 17 residues. The CDR3 sequence: CASSRALGTGMRETQYF. CDR3 DNA sequence: TGTGCCAGCAGTCGAGCCCTAGGGACAGGGATGCGGGAGACCCAGTACTTC.

This clonotype was recorded many times. J is TRBJ2-5 and V is TRBV6-2 or TRBV6-3; 10 bases line up with TRBD2. V lost 7 bases and J lost 3; bases outside the gene matches: 14. The length of the CDR3 is 17 residues. Per the germline V gene, CDR1 is MNHEY and CDR2 is SVGEGT. The CDR3 loop reads CASTALSFGLAEETQYF. The CDR3 nucleotides read TGTGCCAGCACCGCCTTAAGTTTCGGACTAGCGGAAGAGACCCAGTACTTC.

This clonotype was found many times. The CDR3 DNA follows: TGCAGCGTCATTTCTTTAGCTATCTCCTACAATGAGCAGTTCTTC. Protein product: CSVISLAISYNEQFF. This chain uses TRBV29-1 with TRBJ2-1; no firm D call. V shed 6 bases and J shed 0 bases, with 15 bases lying between them. The germline V gene has CDR1 SQVTM and CDR2 ANQGSEA. This CDR3 contains 15 residues.

Note on this clonotype: This sequence may be a read error, since a much larger clone differs from it by one base. The CDR3 does not end in the conserved phenylalanine or tryptophan, so this is likely a read error. The chain recombines TRBV5-1 with TRBJ2-4; 7 positions agree with TRBD2. Per germline, CDR1 SGHRS and CDR2 YFSETQ. CDR3 length: 17 amino acids. V was clipped by 0 bases and J by 1 base; unmatched bases: 7. The chain's CDR3 is CASSLGPSRGAKNIQYL. The CDR3 DNA reads TGCGCCAGCAGCTTGGGGCCGTCGCGGGGGGCCAAAAACATTCAGTACCTC.